This TCR beta chain was retrieved from a study of preoperative IRX-2 immunotherapy in early breast cancer. Trimming shortened V by 0 bases and J by 3 bases, and 12 bases separated the two germline ends. Germline V gene sequence: CDR1 WNHNN, CDR2 SYGVQD (reference sequence). The CDR3 sequence is 16 residues long. Assay: immunoSEQ multiplex PCR; the TCRdb copy retains only in-frame clones and omits some. Of approximately 26,000 clones listed, around 72% are singletons. The treatment was: preoperative locoregional IRX-2 cytokine immunotherapy. The clonotype comes from a human donor with breast cancer. The chain employs TRBV10-1 and TRBJ2-1; possibly TRBD2 for D (7 bases). The source material was lymph node tissue, sampled after IRX-2 immunotherapy. The CDR3 loop is CASSESGGGHYNEQFF. CDR3 nucleotide sequence: TGCGCCAGCAGTGAGTCTGGCGGGGGCCACTACAATGAGCAGTTCTTC.